The rows below give T cell receptor beta chains drawn from one sample of a study of OX40 agonist ivuxolimab in advanced cancers. Profiled with immunoSEQ multiplex PCR; TCRdb holds only in-frame clones, not every one. In the table there are about 36,000 clones, about 88% of which are singletons. Sequenced here: CD4+ or CD8+ T cells sorted from blood, sampled in a trial of the OX40 agonist ivuxolimab. These receptors were obtained from an adult with an advanced solid tumor such as melanoma, head and neck, liver or kidney cancer. Each CDR3 is given without its conserved first and last residue. The D gene is left open where the match is weak. Only some rows state a clone size, as once, few, many or a class for expanded clones.

CDR3 protein,J gene,clone size,D gene,V gene
ASRSSGGINEQY,TRBJ2-7,-,-,TRBV13
ASSLQAGGGEQY,TRBJ2-7,-,-,TRBV27
ASQGENREQF,TRBJ2-1,-,-,TRBV27
ASTPRQWVRETQY,TRBJ2-5,-,-,TRBV11-2
ASSLDQTTTYNEQF,TRBJ2-1,once,-,TRBV5-1
ASSLGDIMNTEAF,TRBJ1-1,-,-,TRBV5-4
ASSIGGYNEQF,TRBJ2-1,-,-,TRBV7-9
ASSFGSYEQY,TRBJ2-7,-,-,TRBV5-4
ASSISLSYEQY,TRBJ2-7,-,-,TRBV28
ASSPGTGTGELF,TRBJ2-2,-,TRBD1,TRBV28
ASSVLTGGSITGELF,TRBJ2-2,once,TRBD1,TRBV7-6
ASSPMGGEAGYEQY,TRBJ2-7,-,-,TRBV7-2
ASSAGLVDTQY,TRBJ2-3,-,TRBD2,TRBV9
ASSHLAVTQTEAF,TRBJ1-1,-,-,TRBV4-2
ASSIWGGPNTYEQY,TRBJ2-7,-,-,TRBV19
ASSLGTSNEQY,TRBJ2-7,-,TRBD2,TRBV7-3
ASTQDSSGNTIY,TRBJ1-3,-,-,TRBV5-6
ATSVSPASYNEQF,TRBJ2-1,-,-,TRBV15
ASSITGDRVYNEQF,TRBJ2-1,-,TRBD1,TRBV19
ASSLPRDRDLTGAMNTEAF,TRBJ1-1,-,TRBD1,TRBV4-1
ASRTPGSQNYGYT,TRBJ1-2,-,-,TRBV6-4
ASSEAPGLLDTGELF,TRBJ2-2,-,TRBD2,TRBV10-2
ASSQDRAPVNTEAF,TRBJ1-1,-,-,TRBV4-2
ASGLTSRGAEAF,TRBJ1-1,-,-,TRBV12-5
ASSLGREWDEQF,TRBJ2-1,-,TRBD2,TRBV7-6
ASSPGTSVYEQY,TRBJ2-7,-,TRBD2,TRBV27
ASSLVSGTSTDTQY,TRBJ2-3,-,-,TRBV7-3
ASSSAGAANEQF,TRBJ2-1,-,-,TRBV7-3
ASSLGRTNTGELF,TRBJ2-2,-,-,TRBV5-1
ASSPSGSAAYEQY,TRBJ2-7,-,-,TRBV18
ASSLGRGPQH,TRBJ1-5,few,-,TRBV7-9